These 20 T cell receptor beta chains were sequenced from one sample in a study of sequential checkpoint blockade in melanoma. Treatment given: randomized to nivolumab then ipilimumab (arm A) or the reverse (arm B). The method was immunoSEQ multiplex PCR; TCRdb's version includes in-frame clones alone and lacks a portion of them. The repertoire holds 3,000 to 4,000 clones, with roughly a fifth as singletons. The specimen comprised tumor tissue (inferred from file names), sampled from a patient given nivolumab and ipilimumab in sequence. All receptors derive from a human donor with melanoma.

This clone ranks as large. V usage is TRBV6-8 and J usage is TRBJ1-4, with unresolved D. CDR1 MNHGY and CDR2 SAAAGT come from the germline V gene. The CDR3 runs to 15 residues. Trimming pared 6 bases from V and 8 bases from J, leaving 19 bases between. CDR3 nucleotide sequence: TGTGCCAGCAGCTATACCGAGGAGGGTGGAGAAAAACTGTTTTTT. This codes for CASSYTEEGGEKLFF.

The chain is built from TRBV12-5 and TRBJ2-2; D may be TRBD2 (5 bases). The V gene lost 1 base and the J gene lost 0 bases, with 9 bases spanning the gap. The CDR3 spans 16 residues. The germline V gene has CDR1 LGHNT and CDR2 FRNRAP. The CDR3 region is CASGLGLTTNTGELFF. DNA for the CDR3: TGTGCTAGTGGTTTGGGACTAACCACGAACACCGGGGAGCTGTTTTTT. Full variable domain (missing parts from reference TRBV12-5 and TRBJ2-2): DARVTQTPRHKVTEMGQEVTMRCQPILGHNTVFWYRQTMMQGLELLAYFRNRAPLDDSGMPKDRFSAEMPDATLATLKIQPSEPRDSAVYFCASGLGLTTNTGELFFGEGSRLTVL.

This clone is labeled as medium-sized (0.01 to 0.1%). J is TRBJ1-5 and V is TRBV6-8; no clear D gene. V lost 10 bases and J lost 5, with 15 bases in between. The CDR3 consists of 13 residues. Germline V gene lookup returns CDR1 MNHGY and CDR2 SAAAGT. Written as DNA, the CDR3 is TGTGCCATCAGAGGACGGGAAGATCAGCCCCAGCATTTT. It is translated as CAIRGREDQPQHF.

V and J are TRBV11-3 and TRBJ2-7; 11 nucleotides align to TRBD2. There are 16 residues in the CDR3. CDR1 is SGHNT and CDR2 is YENEEA in the germline V gene. The J segment lost 4 bases and the V segment lost 4 bases, leaving 9 bases of the junction unmatched. The CDR3 DNA follows: TGTGCCAGCAGCTCGCGGACTAGCGGGCAATGGTACGAGCAGTACTTC. It translates to CASSSRTSGQWYEQYF.

This clone has just a few counts. This rearrangement joins TRBV30 to TRBJ2-5, with D unclear. The CDR3 has 11 amino acids. V lost 0 bases, J lost 3 bases, and 2 bases lay in between. Per germline, CDR1 GTSNPN and CDR2 SVGIG (reference sequence). CDR3 in amino acids: CAWSVKETQYF. In DNA, the CDR3 is TGTGCCTGGAGTGTAAAAGAGACCCAGTACTTC.

This clone has just a few counts. The chain recombines TRBV9 with TRBJ2-2, with TRBD2 as a possible D gene (5 bases). V was cut by 3 bases and J by 0 bases, with 9 bases left in between. CDR1 and CDR2 from the germline V gene are SGDLS and YYNGEE. CDR3 length: 15 residues. This chain's CDR3 is CASSAGVANTGELFF. For the CDR3, the DNA is TGTGCCAGCAGCGCCGGGGTCGCGAACACCGGGGAGCTGTTTTTT.

This clone counts as medium-sized. This sequence joins TRBV18 and TRBJ1-1; D perhaps matches TRBD1 (6 bases). CDR1 KGHSH and CDR2 LQKENI come from the germline V gene. Trimming took 3 bases from V and 4 from J, leaving 15 bases between them. The CDR3 covers 15 residues. The CDR3 loop is CASSPLSQGFTEAFF. For the CDR3, the DNA is TGTGCCAGCTCACCTCTATCACAGGGATTCACTGAAGCTTTCTTT.

In its sample, this clone is medium-sized (0.01 to 0.1%). The chain recombines TRBV11-3 with TRBJ2-7; D is unresolved. This CDR3 is built from 15 residues. With 6 bases removed from V and 2 bases from J, the gap between germline ends came to 17 bases. Germline loops: CDR1 SGHNT, CDR2 YENEEA. The CDR3 coding sequence is TGTGCCAGCAGAGACACCTTAACAGTTCCCTACGAGCAGTACTTC. The encoded protein is CASRDTLTVPYEQYF.

At least ten counts were recorded for this clone. This sequence joins TRBV11-3 and TRBJ1-2; 7 bases fit TRBD1. The CDR3 runs to 17 residues. Germline V gene sequence: CDR1 SGHNT, CDR2 YENEEA. V was pared by 1 base and J by 5 bases, with 13 bases of the junction left unmatched. CDR3 loop: CASSLGRGQSFGYGYTF. The CDR3, as DNA: TGTGCCAGCAGCTTAGGACGGGGACAGTCTTTCGGATATGGCTACACCTTC.

A few counts support this clone. The chain joins TRBV28 to TRBJ1-5, with D possibly being TRBD1 (5 bases). This CDR3 is 14 amino acids long. The germline V gene encodes CDR1 MDHEN and CDR2 SYDVKM. Trimming removed 6 bases at V and 6 bases at J, with 15 bases between. In DNA form, the CDR3 reads TGTGCCAGCAGGACTTGGGCGGGGGGTCAGCCCCAGCATTTT. Its translation: CASRTWAGGQPQHF.

This chain links TRBV6-8 with TRBJ2-5; TRBD2 might be the D (6 bases). CDR1 is MNHGY, CDR2 SAAAGT, per germline. This CDR3 is built from 14 residues. Trimming took off 6 bases at V and 2 bases at J, with 13 bases between the two ends. The CDR3 protein is CASRVGGTQETQYF. CDR3 nucleotides: TGTGCCAGCAGGGTGGGCGGGACTCAAGAGACCCAGTACTTC.

In its sample, this clone was seen a few times. J is TRBJ2-1 and V is TRBV11-3; the D gene is possibly TRBD1 (6 bases). Trimming removed 2 bases at V and 2 bases at J, with 16 bases between. Germline loops: CDR1 SGHNT, CDR2 YENEEA. This CDR3 contains 17 residues. The CDR3 DNA sequence: TGTGCCAGCAGCTTATTGTCGGCAGGGACACCCTACAATGAGCAGTTCTTC. Its protein is CASSLLSAGTPYNEQFF.

The chain uses TRBV19 and TRBJ1-5; the match to TRBD1 covers 7 bases. The CDR3 contains 16 residues. Germline lookup yields CDR1 LNHDA and CDR2 SQIVND (reference sequence). The V and J ends lost 4 bases and 4 bases, in that order; junction bases with no gene match: 10. The CDR3 bases are TGTGCCAGTAGTAAGGTCGGGACAGCAAAAAATCAGCCCCAGCATTTT. It encodes CASSKVGTAKNQPQHF.

V gene TRBV25-1 combines with J gene TRBJ2-7, with TRBD1 identical over 8 bases. Unmatched junction bases numbered 9, after V lost 3 bases and J lost 5 bases. Germline CDR1 is MGHDK and CDR2 is SYGVNS. This CDR3 contains 15 residues. The CDR3 here is CASSDPYRGTHEQYF. CDR3 coding DNA: TGTGCCAGCAGTGATCCCTACAGGGGGACCCACGAGCAGTACTTC.

The chain employs TRBV19 and TRBJ2-7, with D perhaps TRBD2 (5 bases). Germline CDR1 reads LNHDA; CDR2 reads SQIVND (reference sequence). The CDR3 totals 15 residues. Between the trimmed V and J ends, which lost 3 bases and 2 bases, there was a span of 14 bases. The chain's CDR3 is CASSMEATGTYEQYF. CDR3 nucleotide sequence: TGTGCCAGTAGTATGGAAGCGACCGGGACCTACGAGCAGTACTTC.

The CDR3, as DNA: TGCGCCAGCAGCTTAGACAGCAGCTTACTAGAGCAGTACTTC. Protein product: CASSLDSSLLEQYF. The chain combines TRBV5-1 with TRBJ2-7, with D maybe TRBD1 (5 bases). CDR3 size: 14 residues. Germline V lookup: CDR1 SGHRS, CDR2 YFSETQ. V gave up 2 bases and J gave up 7 bases, with 16 bases separating them.

V usage is TRBV6-8 and J usage is TRBJ1-3, with D perhaps matching TRBD1 (5 bases). CDR1 is MNHGY and CDR2 is SAAAGT in the germline V gene. This CDR3 has 14 residues. V was clipped by 7 bases and J by 0 bases, with 10 bases between them. The CDR3 DNA reads as TGTGCCAGCAAAACAGGTTACTCTGGAAACACCATATATTTT. Protein product: CASKTGYSGNTIYF.

This clone was recorded at least ten times. This chain uses TRBV11-3 with TRBJ1-4; D is unclear. This CDR3 has 15 amino acids. The germline CDR1 and CDR2 sequences are SGHNT and YENEEA. V shed 7 bases and J shed 0 bases, with 12 bases lying between them. CDR3: CASTRRTATNEKLFF. The CDR3 DNA reads TGTGCCAGCACTCGCAGAACCGCAACTAATGAAAAACTGTTTTTT.

This clone is deemed medium-sized. The chain has TRBV15 and TRBJ1-4; no firm D call. The CDR3 contains 16 residues. The V end was cut by 2 bases, the J end by 0 bases, with 10 bases between. The germline V gene has CDR1 LNHNV and CDR2 YYDKDF (reference sequence). CDR3 sequence: CATSRPAGATNEKLFF. In DNA form, the CDR3 reads TGTGCCACCAGCAGACCTGCAGGTGCAACTAATGAAAAACTGTTTTTT.

A few counts support this clone. The rearrangement uses TRBV6-8 and TRBJ2-2; D possibly corresponds to TRBD1 (5 bases). The CDR3 has 13 residues. Deletions cut 6 bases from V and 6 bases from J, with 11 bases between. From germline, CDR1 is MNHGY and CDR2 SAAAGT. The CDR3 here is CASRGQTAGELFF. In DNA form, the CDR3 reads TGTGCCAGCAGGGGGCAGACAGCCGGGGAGCTGTTTTTT.